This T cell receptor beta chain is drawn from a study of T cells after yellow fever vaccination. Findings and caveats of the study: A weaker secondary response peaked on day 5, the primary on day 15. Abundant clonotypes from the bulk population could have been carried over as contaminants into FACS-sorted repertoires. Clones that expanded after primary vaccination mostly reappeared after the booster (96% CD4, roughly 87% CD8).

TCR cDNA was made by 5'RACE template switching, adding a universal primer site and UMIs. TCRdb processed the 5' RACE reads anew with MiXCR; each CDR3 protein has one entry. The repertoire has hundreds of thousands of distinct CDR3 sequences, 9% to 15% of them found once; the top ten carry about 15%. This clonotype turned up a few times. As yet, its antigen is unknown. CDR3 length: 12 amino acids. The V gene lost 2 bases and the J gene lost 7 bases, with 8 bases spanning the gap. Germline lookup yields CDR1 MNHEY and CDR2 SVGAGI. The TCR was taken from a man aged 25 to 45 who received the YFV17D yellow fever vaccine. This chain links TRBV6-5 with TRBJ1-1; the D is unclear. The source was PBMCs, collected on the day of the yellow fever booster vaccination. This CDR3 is CASSYNRGEAFF. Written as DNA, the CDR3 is TGTGCCAGCAGTTACAATCGTGGTGAAGCTTTCTTT.